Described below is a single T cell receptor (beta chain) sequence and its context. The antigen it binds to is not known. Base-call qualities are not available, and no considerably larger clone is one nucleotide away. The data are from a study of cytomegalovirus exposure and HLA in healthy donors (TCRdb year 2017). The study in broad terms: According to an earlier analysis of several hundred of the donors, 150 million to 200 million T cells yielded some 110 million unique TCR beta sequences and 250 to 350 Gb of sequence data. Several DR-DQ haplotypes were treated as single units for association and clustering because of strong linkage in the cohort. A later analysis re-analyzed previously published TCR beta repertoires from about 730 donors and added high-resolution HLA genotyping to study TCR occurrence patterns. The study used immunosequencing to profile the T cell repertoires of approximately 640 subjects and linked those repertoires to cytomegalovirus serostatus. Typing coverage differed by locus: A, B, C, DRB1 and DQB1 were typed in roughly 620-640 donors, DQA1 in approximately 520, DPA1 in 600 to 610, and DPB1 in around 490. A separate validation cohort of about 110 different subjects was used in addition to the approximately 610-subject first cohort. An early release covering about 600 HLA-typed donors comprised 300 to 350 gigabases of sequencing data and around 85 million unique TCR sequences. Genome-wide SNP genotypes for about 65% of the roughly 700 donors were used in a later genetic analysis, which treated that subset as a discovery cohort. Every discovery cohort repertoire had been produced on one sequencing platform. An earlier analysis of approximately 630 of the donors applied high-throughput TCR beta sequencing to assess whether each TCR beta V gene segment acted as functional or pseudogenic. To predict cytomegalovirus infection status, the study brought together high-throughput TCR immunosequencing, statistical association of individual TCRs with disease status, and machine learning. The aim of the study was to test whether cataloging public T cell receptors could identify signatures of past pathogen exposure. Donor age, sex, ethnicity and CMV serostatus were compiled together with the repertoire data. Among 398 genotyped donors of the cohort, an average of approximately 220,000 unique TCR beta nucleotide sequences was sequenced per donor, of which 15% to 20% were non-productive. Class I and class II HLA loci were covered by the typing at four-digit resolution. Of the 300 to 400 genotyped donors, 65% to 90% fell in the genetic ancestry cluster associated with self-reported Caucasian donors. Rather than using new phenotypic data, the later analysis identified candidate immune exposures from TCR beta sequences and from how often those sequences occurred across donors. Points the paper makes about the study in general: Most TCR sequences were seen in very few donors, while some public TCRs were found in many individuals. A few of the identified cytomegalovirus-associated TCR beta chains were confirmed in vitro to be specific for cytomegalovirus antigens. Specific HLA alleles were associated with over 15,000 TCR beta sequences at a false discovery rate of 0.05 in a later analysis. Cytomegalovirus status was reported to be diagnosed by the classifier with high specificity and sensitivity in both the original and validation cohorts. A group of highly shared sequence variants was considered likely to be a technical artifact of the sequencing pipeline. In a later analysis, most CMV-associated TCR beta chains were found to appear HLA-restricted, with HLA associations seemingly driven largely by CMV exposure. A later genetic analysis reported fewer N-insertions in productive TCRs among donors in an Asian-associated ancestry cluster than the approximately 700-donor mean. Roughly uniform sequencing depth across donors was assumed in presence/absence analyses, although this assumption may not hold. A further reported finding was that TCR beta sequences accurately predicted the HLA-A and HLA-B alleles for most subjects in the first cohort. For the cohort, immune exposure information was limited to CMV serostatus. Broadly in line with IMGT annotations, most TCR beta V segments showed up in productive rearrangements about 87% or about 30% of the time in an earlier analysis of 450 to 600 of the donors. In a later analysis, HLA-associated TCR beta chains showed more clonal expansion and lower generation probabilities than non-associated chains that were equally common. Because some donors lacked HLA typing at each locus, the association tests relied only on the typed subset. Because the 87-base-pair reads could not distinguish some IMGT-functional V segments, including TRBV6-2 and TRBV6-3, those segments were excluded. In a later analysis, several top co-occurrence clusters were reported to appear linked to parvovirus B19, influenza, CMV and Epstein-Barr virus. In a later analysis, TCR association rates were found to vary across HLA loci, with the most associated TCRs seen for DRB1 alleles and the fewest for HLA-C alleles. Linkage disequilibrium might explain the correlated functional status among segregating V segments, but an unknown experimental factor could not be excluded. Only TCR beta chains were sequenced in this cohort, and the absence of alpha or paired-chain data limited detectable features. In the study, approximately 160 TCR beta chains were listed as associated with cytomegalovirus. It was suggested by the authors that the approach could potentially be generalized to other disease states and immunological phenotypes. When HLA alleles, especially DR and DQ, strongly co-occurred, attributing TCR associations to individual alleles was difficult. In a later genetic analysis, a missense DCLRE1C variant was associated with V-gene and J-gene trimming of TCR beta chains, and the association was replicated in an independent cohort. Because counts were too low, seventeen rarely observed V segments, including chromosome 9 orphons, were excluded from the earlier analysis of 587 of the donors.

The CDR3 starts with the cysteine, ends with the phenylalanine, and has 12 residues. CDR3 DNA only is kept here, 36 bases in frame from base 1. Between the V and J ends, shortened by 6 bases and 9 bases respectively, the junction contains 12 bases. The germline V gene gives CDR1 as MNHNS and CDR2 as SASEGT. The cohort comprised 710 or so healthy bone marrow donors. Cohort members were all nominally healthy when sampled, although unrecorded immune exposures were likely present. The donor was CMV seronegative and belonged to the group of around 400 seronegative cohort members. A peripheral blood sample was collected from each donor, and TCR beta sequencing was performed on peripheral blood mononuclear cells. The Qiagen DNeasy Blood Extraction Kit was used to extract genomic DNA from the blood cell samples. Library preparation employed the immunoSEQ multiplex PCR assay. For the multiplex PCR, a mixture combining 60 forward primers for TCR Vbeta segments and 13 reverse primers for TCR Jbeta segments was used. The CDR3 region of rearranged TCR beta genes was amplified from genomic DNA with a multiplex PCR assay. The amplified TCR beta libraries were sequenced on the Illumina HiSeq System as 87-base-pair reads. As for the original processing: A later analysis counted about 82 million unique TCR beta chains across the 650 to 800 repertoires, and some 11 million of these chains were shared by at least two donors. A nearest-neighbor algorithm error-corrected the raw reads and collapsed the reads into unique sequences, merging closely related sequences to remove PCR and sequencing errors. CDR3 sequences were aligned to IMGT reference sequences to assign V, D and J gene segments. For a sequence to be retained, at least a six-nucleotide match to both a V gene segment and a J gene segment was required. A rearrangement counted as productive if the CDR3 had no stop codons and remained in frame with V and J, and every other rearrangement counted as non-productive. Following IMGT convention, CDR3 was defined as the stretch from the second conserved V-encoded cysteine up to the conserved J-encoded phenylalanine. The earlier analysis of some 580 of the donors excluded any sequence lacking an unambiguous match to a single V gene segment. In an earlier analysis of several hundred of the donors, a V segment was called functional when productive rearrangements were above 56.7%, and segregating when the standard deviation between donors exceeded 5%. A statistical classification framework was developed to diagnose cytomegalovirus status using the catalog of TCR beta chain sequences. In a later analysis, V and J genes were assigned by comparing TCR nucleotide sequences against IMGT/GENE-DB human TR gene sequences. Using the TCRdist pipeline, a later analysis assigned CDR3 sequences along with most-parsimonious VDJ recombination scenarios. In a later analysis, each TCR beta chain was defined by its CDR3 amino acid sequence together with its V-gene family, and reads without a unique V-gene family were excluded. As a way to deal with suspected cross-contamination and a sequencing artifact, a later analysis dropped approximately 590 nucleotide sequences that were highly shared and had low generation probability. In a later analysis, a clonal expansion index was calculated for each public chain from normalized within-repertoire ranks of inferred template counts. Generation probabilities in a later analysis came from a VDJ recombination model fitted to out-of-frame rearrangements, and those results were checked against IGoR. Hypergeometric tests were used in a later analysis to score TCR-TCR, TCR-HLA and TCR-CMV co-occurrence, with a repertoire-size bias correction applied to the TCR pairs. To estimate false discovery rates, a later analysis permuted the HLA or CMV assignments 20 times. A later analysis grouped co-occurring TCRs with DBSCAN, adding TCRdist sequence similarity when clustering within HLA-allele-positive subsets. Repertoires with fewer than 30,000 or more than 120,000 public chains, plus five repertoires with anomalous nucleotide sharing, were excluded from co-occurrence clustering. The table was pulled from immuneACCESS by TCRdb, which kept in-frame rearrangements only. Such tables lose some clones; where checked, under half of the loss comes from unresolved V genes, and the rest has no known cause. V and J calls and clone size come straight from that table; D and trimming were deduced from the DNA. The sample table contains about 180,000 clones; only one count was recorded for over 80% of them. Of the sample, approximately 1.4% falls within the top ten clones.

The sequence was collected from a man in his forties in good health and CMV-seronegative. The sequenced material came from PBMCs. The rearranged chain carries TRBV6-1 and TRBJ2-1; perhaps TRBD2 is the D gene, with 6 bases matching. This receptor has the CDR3 CASRPSAPEQFF. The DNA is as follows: TGTGCCAGCAGGCCTAGCGCTCCTGAGCAGTTCTTC.